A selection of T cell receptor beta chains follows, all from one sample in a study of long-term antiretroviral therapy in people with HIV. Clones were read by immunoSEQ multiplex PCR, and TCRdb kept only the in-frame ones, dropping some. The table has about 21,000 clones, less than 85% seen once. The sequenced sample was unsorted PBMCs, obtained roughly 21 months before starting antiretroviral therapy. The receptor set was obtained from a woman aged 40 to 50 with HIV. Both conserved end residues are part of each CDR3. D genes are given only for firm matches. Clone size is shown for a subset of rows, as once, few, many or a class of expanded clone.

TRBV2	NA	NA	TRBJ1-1	CASSEPRWIGEAFF
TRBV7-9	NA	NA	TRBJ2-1	CASSRYRVNEQFF
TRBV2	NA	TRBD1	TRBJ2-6	CASRPGTGFSSGANVLTF
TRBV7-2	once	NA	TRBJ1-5	CASSLELVRPQHF
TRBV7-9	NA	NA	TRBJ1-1	CASSLSETEAFF
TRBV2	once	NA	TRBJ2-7	CASRLNSGPSYEQYF
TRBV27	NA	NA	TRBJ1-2	CASTLRGGRQANYGYTF
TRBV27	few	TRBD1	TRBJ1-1	CASRGTGAEAFF
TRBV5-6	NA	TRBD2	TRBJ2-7	CASSLVKAGGYEQYF
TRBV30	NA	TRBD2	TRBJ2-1	CAWSGNSGSVVVEQFF
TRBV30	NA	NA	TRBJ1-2	CAWSDSTAGGYTF
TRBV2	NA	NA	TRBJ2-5	CASRGLQETQYF
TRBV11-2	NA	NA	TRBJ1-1	CASRPGLPYEAFF
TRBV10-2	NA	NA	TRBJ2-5	CASSVFLGETQYF
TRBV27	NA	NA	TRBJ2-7	CASSLSPRAYEQYF
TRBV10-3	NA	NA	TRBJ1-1	CAPVIPGNTEAFF
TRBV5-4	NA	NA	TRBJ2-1	CASSLDGIYEQFF
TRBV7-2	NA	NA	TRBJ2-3	CASSLNFRGNTDTQYF
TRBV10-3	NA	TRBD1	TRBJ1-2	CAISKPGQGIYGYTF
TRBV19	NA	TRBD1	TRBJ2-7	CASSIGTGVNEQYF
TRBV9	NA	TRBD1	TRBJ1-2	CASRVRGQGAPNYGYTF
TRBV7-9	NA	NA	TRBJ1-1	CASSHTRDGSSGTEAFF
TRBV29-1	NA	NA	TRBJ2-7	CSVEGGRSSYEQYF
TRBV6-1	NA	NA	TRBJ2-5	CASSGGRVGQETQYF
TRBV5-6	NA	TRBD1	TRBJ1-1	CASSSPGQGWTEAFF
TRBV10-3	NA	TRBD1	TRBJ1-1	CAIRDRGDTEAFF
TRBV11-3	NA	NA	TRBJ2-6	CASSLGFGAVSGANVLTF